This TCR beta chain was captured by sequencing in a study of T cell responses to AZD1222 COVID-19 vaccine. Worth noting for this clone: Its antigen remains unknown.

Profiling relied on immunoSEQ multiplex PCR, and the TCRdb table lists in-frame clones only, not all of them. This sample has about 160,000 clones; under 95% occur once, and the top ten carry less than 5.5%. Overall study results and limits: Regions 160-218 and 743-854 held dominance among vaccine-associated CD4 TCRs, which spanned spike. Among spike-specific TCRs, nearly half reportedly target unmutated variant regions.

The CDR3 spans 16 residues. V shed 1 base and J shed 7 bases, with 16 bases lying between them. Germline V CDR1 and CDR2: SGHTA, FQGTGA. Sample: peripheral blood, taken on day 0 of AZD1222 vaccination. V gene TRBV7-3 combines with J gene TRBJ2-2; D may match TRBD1 or TRBD2 (5 bases each). The sequence came from an adult in good health. The CDR3 region has the DNA TGTGCCAGCAGCTTAATTGCCGGGAATGGGGGCGGGGAGCTGTTTTTT. Protein product: CASSLIAGNGGGELFF.